This T cell receptor beta chain is from a study of technical replicates of blood from a handful of donors. This clone was counted once. CDR1 and CDR2 (germline): SNHLY, FYNNEI. The CDR3 runs to 15 residues. V lost 5 bases and J 2 bases, leaving 13 bases between the germline ends. Assay: immunoSEQ multiplex PCR; the TCRdb copy retains only in-frame clones and omits some. This table holds roughly 71,000 clones, more than 90% found once. V usage is TRBV2 and J usage is TRBJ1-3; a weak D match, TRBD1 (6 bases). Sequencing input: T cells isolated from PBMCs. The clonotype was recovered from a human donor in good health. The CDR3 region is CASSSDRNTGNTIYF. CDR3 bases: TGTGCCAGCAGTTCCGACAGGAATACTGGAAACACCATATATTTT.